The clone carrying this T cell receptor (beta chain) was recorded a few times. Its target is not known. The data belong to a study of neurological immune-mediated disorders. Study-wide background: Relapsing-remitting disease affected approximately 30, and secondary progressive 3, of roughly 34 multiple sclerosis patients.

The length of the CDR3 is 16 residues. Trimming pared 0 bases from V and 2 bases from J, leaving 13 bases between. Per germline, CDR1 SGHKS and CDR2 YYEKEE (reference sequence). The cDNA was produced through 5'RACE with 10-nucleotide random UMIs. Each CDR3 protein is one row after TCRdb ran MiXCR on the 5' RACE reads. Among about 60,000 distinct CDR3 sequences listed, more than 3% were seen once. General study points: Levels of TCR clonal expansion peaked in HTLV-1-associated myelopathy and reached their lowest in multiple sclerosis, under those of healthy controls. No CDR3 amino acid sequences recurred among expanded clones across subjects, suggesting private repertoires in all groups.

The chain recombines TRBV5-5 with TRBJ2-3; D gene unclear. Sequencing was done on a sample of PBMCs. The source is a man aged 30 to 45 with multiple sclerosis. The CDR3 sequence is CASSLGGNTNTDTQYF. The CDR3 bases are TGTGCCAGCAGCTTGGGGGGAAACACAAACACAGATACGCAGTATTTT.